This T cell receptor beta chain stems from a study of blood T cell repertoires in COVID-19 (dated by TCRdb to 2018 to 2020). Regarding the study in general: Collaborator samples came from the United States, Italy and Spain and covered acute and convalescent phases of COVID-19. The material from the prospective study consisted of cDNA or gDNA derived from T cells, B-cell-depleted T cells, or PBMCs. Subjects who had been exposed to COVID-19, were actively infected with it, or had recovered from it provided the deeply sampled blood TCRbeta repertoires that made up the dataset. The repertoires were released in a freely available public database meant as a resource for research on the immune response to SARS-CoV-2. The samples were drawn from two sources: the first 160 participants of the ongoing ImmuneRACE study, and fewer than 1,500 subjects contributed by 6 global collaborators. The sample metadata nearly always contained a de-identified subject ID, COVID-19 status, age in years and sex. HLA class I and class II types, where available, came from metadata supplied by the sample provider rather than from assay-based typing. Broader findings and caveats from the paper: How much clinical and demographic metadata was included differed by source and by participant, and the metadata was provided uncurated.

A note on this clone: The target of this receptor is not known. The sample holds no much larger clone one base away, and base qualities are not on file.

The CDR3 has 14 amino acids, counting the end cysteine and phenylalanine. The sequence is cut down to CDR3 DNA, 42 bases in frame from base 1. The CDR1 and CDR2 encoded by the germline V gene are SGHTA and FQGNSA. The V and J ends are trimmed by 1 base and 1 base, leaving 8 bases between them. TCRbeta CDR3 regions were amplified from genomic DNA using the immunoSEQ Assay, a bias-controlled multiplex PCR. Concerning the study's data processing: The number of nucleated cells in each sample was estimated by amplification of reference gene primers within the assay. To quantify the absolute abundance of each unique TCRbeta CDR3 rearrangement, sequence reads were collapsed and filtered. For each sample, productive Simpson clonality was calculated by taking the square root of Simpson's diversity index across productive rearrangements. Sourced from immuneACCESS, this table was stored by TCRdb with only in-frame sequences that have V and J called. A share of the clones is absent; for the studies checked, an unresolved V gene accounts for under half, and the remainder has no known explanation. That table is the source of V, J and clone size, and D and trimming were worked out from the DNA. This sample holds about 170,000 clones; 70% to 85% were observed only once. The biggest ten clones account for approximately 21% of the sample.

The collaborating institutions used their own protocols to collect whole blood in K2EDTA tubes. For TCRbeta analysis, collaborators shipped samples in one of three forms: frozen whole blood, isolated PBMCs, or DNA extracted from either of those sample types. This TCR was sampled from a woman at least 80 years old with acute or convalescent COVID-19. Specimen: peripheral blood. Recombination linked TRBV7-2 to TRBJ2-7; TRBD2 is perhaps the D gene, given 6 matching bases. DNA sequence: TGTGCCAGCAGCTTAGGGCGGGGATCCTACGAGCAGTACTTC. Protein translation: CASSLGRGSYEQYF.